A selection of T cell receptor beta chains follows, all from one sample in a study of blood T cell repertoires in COVID-19. Sequencing used immunoSEQ multiplex PCR; TCRdb keeps in-frame clones, though not all of them. This table has some 71,000 clones, around 83% appearing once. The sequenced sample was peripheral blood. All receptors derive from a woman in her forties or fifties with acute or convalescent COVID-19. Both conserved end residues are part of each CDR3. The D gene is left open where the match is weak. Only some rows state a clone size, as once, few, many or a class for expanded clones.

cdr3_aa: CASSHRGTSGGETQYF; cdr3_nt: TGTGCCAGCAGCCACCGCGGGACTAGCGGGGGGGAGACCCAGTACTTC; clone_size: NA; d_call: TRBD2; j_call: TRBJ2-5; v_call: TRBV3-1/TRBV3-2
cdr3_aa: CASSIGGQGNQPQHF; cdr3_nt: TGTGCCAGTAGTATTGGAGGGCAGGGCAATCAGCCCCAGCATTTT; clone_size: NA; d_call: NA; j_call: TRBJ1-5; v_call: TRBV19
cdr3_aa: CASSFGPGGVRYF; cdr3_nt: NA; clone_size: many; d_call: NA; j_call: TRBJ2-7; v_call: TRBV5-6
cdr3_aa: CAWSVGIADNEQFF; cdr3_nt: TGTGCCTGGAGTGTCGGTATAGCGGACAATGAGCAGTTCTTC; clone_size: NA; d_call: NA; j_call: TRBJ2-1; v_call: TRBV30
cdr3_aa: CSVAYRAGAGDTQYF; cdr3_nt: TGCAGCGTTGCCTATCGGGCGGGAGCGGGAGATACGCAGTATTTT; clone_size: NA; d_call: TRBD2; j_call: TRBJ2-3; v_call: TRBV29-1
cdr3_aa: CASTLPSNTGELFF; cdr3_nt: TGTGCCAGCACCCTCCCGTCGAACACCGGGGAGCTGTTTTTT; clone_size: NA; d_call: NA; j_call: TRBJ2-2; v_call: TRBV25-1
cdr3_aa: CASSLVAGGTDTQYF; cdr3_nt: TGTGCCAGCAGCTTAGTAGCGGGGGGGACAGATACGCAGTATTTT; clone_size: NA; d_call: TRBD2; j_call: TRBJ2-3; v_call: TRBV7-9
cdr3_aa: CASSQVSSAAYEQYF; cdr3_nt: TGCGCCAGCAGCCAAGTTTCTAGCGCTGCCTACGAGCAGTACTTC; clone_size: NA; d_call: NA; j_call: TRBJ2-7; v_call: TRBV4-3
cdr3_aa: CASTPGRDRVVKYF; cdr3_nt: TGTGCCAGCACCCCTGGCCGGGACAGGGTTGTGAAGTACTTC; clone_size: NA; d_call: TRBD1; j_call: TRBJ2-5; v_call: TRBV2
cdr3_aa: CASSHDRGLRRDQPQHF; cdr3_nt: TGCGCCAGCAGCCACGACAGGGGGTTACGAAGGGATCAGCCCCAGCATTTT; clone_size: few; d_call: TRBD1; j_call: TRBJ1-5; v_call: TRBV4-1
cdr3_aa: CASSLGQGWDNEQFF; cdr3_nt: TGTGCCAGCAGCTTGGGGCAGGGTTGGGACAATGAGCAGTTCTTC; clone_size: NA; d_call: NA; j_call: TRBJ2-1; v_call: TRBV5-5
cdr3_aa: CASSYSTGGEAFF; cdr3_nt: TGTGCCAGCAGTTATTCCACAGGGGGTGAAGCTTTCTTT; clone_size: NA; d_call: TRBD1; j_call: TRBJ1-1; v_call: TRBV6-5
cdr3_aa: CASTSGYSGSSYEQYF; cdr3_nt: TGTGCCAGCACCTCTGGATACAGTGGTAGCTCCTACGAGCAGTACTTC; clone_size: NA; d_call: NA; j_call: TRBJ2-7; v_call: TRBV28
cdr3_aa: CASSPQTGYGGELFF; cdr3_nt: TGTGCCAGCAGCCCCCAGACAGGGTACGGCGGGGAGCTGTTTTTT; clone_size: NA; d_call: TRBD1; j_call: TRBJ2-2; v_call: TRBV5-5
cdr3_aa: CASSDSSRGISYEQYF; cdr3_nt: TGTGCCAGCAGTGACTCGAGTAGGGGTATTTCCTACGAGCAGTACTTC; clone_size: once; d_call: NA; j_call: TRBJ2-7; v_call: TRBV6-4
cdr3_aa: CASSFWGQNTEAFF; cdr3_nt: TGTGCCAGCAGCTTTTGGGGGCAGAACACTGAAGCTTTCTTT; clone_size: NA; d_call: NA; j_call: TRBJ1-1; v_call: TRBV5-4
cdr3_aa: CASSLSAGGRYF; cdr3_nt: TGTGCCAGCAGCTTATCGGCGGGGGGGCGGTATTTT; clone_size: NA; d_call: TRBD2; j_call: TRBJ2-3; v_call: TRBV7-8
cdr3_aa: CASSEDSGGYTDTQYF; cdr3_nt: TGTGCCAGCAGTGAAGATAGCGGGGGGTACACAGATACGCAGTATTTT; clone_size: NA; d_call: TRBD2; j_call: TRBJ2-3; v_call: TRBV6-4
cdr3_aa: CASSHYSGRSSTDTQYF; cdr3_nt: TGTGCCAGCAGCCACTATAGCGGGAGGTCTAGCACAGATACGCAGTATTTT; clone_size: NA; d_call: TRBD2; j_call: TRBJ2-3; v_call: TRBV14
cdr3_aa: CASSLGQGAYNEQFF; cdr3_nt: TGCGCCAGCAGCCTTGGACAGGGGGCCTACAATGAGCAGTTCTTC; clone_size: NA; d_call: TRBD1; j_call: TRBJ2-1; v_call: TRBV5-1
cdr3_aa: CASSYDRGQGEKLFF; cdr3_nt: TGTGCCAGCAGTTATGACAGGGGGCAAGGTGAAAAACTGTTTTTT; clone_size: NA; d_call: TRBD1; j_call: TRBJ1-4; v_call: TRBV2
cdr3_aa: CASSGGGVGEKLFF; cdr3_nt: TGTGCCAGCAGCGGCGGAGGGGTAGGAGAAAAACTGTTTTTT; clone_size: NA; d_call: NA; j_call: TRBJ1-4; v_call: TRBV6-5
cdr3_aa: CASSSGLYEQYF; cdr3_nt: TGTGCCAGCAGCTCGGGTCTCTACGAGCAGTACTTC; clone_size: NA; d_call: NA; j_call: TRBJ2-7; v_call: TRBV7-9
cdr3_aa: CASSPRVLGVIGNQPQHF; cdr3_nt: TGTGCCAGCAGTCCACGCGTTCTAGGGGTTATTGGCAATCAGCCCCAGCATTTT; clone_size: NA; d_call: NA; j_call: TRBJ1-5; v_call: TRBV28
cdr3_aa: CSVVLPVAYNEQFF; cdr3_nt: TGCAGCGTTGTACTACCTGTCGCCTACAATGAGCAGTTCTTC; clone_size: NA; d_call: NA; j_call: TRBJ2-1; v_call: TRBV29-1
cdr3_aa: CATSDRGAGAGELFF; cdr3_nt: TGTGCCACCAGTGATCGGGGGGCAGGCGCCGGGGAGCTGTTTTTT; clone_size: NA; d_call: NA; j_call: TRBJ2-2; v_call: TRBV24-1
cdr3_aa: CASNNRGEEEQFF; cdr3_nt: TGTGCCAGCAATAACAGGGGAGAAGAGGAGCAGTTCTTC; clone_size: few; d_call: TRBD1; j_call: TRBJ2-1; v_call: TRBV12-3/TRBV12-4
cdr3_aa: CASSYGSTGQPQHF; cdr3_nt: TGTGCCAGCAGTTACGGCTCTACGGGTCAGCCCCAGCATTTT; clone_size: NA; d_call: NA; j_call: TRBJ1-5; v_call: TRBV6-2/TRBV6-3
cdr3_aa: CASSPRNILNSPLHF; cdr3_nt: TGTGCCAGCAGCCCGCGTAATATACTGAATTCACCCCTCCACTTT; clone_size: few; d_call: NA; j_call: TRBJ1-6; v_call: TRBV3-1/TRBV3-2
cdr3_aa: CATSPETLAVEQFF; cdr3_nt: TGTGCCACCAGCCCGGAGACTTTAGCGGTTGAGCAGTTCTTC; clone_size: NA; d_call: NA; j_call: TRBJ2-1; v_call: TRBV15
cdr3_aa: CASSLGQFFDTQYF; cdr3_nt: TGTGCCAGCAGTTTGGGACAGTTCTTTGATACGCAGTATTTT; clone_size: once; d_call: TRBD1; j_call: TRBJ2-3; v_call: TRBV27
cdr3_aa: CASSLAFASYQETQYF; cdr3_nt: TGTGCCAGCAGCTTAGCTTTCGCGAGCTACCAAGAGACCCAGTACTTC; clone_size: NA; d_call: NA; j_call: TRBJ2-5; v_call: TRBV7-6
cdr3_aa: CASSAGGLPQHF; cdr3_nt: TGTGCCAGCAGTGCCGGAGGGCTCCCCCAGCATTTT; clone_size: NA; d_call: NA; j_call: TRBJ1-5; v_call: TRBV2
cdr3_aa: CASSQAVTGEQYF; cdr3_nt: TGTGCCAGCAGCCAAGCGGTTACAGGTGAGCAGTACTTC; clone_size: NA; d_call: NA; j_call: TRBJ2-7; v_call: TRBV3-1/TRBV3-2
cdr3_aa: CAISDGGGPDEQYF; cdr3_nt: TGTGCCATCAGTGATGGGGGCGGCCCCGACGAGCAGTACTTC; clone_size: NA; d_call: NA; j_call: TRBJ2-7; v_call: TRBV10-3
cdr3_aa: CASSRRQGASVIRSYEQYF; cdr3_nt: TGTGCCAGCAGCCGTAGACAGGGGGCGTCTGTTATACGATCCTACGAGCAGTACTTC; clone_size: NA; d_call: TRBD1; j_call: TRBJ2-7; v_call: TRBV3-1/TRBV3-2
cdr3_aa: CASSDSQGNTGELFF; cdr3_nt: TGTGCCAGCAGTGACTCTCAGGGGAACACCGGGGAGCTGTTTTTT; clone_size: NA; d_call: NA; j_call: TRBJ2-2; v_call: TRBV6-4
cdr3_aa: CASSLVLGQGYGYTF; cdr3_nt: TGTGCCAGCAGCTTGGTCCTTGGACAGGGCTATGGCTACACCTTC; clone_size: NA; d_call: TRBD1; j_call: TRBJ1-2; v_call: TRBV7-2
cdr3_aa: CASSANRAGANVLTF; cdr3_nt: TGTGCCAGCAGCGCAAACAGGGCTGGGGCCAACGTCCTGACTTTC; clone_size: NA; d_call: NA; j_call: TRBJ2-6; v_call: TRBV6-5
cdr3_aa: CASSGDSQGNQPQHF; cdr3_nt: TGTGCCAGCAGCGGGGACAGTCAAGGGAATCAGCCCCAGCATTTT; clone_size: NA; d_call: TRBD1; j_call: TRBJ1-5; v_call: TRBV2